The 28 T cell receptor beta chains in this list originate from one sample, sequenced in a study of Tregs in tolerant kidney transplant recipients (dated by TCRdb to about 2019). In the paper's terms, the time point label means: 6 months after combined kidney and bone marrow transplant. Transplants used related donors with nonmyeloablative bone marrow transplantation; mixed chimerism was transient in the human trials. Libraries were constructed by the immunoSEQ multiplex PCR assay. The source is immuneACCESS, and TCRdb retained only in-frame sequences with V and J called. Part of the clones is not carried over; for the studies checked, unresolved V genes explain less than half of this, and the remainder is unexplained. This sample lists roughly 64,000 clones; approximately 89% were detected once. The ten largest clones add up to 3.5% to 4% of the sample. This specimen was CD4+ T cells from blood (PBMCs), taken 6 months after the transplant. These TCRs come from a human patient who received a combined kidney and bone marrow transplant. After a transplant, some T cells may be of graft donor origin.

The chain employs TRBV10-3 and TRBJ2-7; 10 bases map to TRBD2. The germline V gene has CDR1 ENHRY and CDR2 SYGVKD. The V gene end was trimmed by 7 bases and the J gene end by 7 bases; junction bases not matched to a gene: 7. The CDR3 loop spans 13 amino acids. CDR3 nucleotides: TGTGCCATCAAGTCTAGCGGGGGTTGGGAGCAGTACTTC. Encoded protein: CAIKSSGGWEQYF.

The V call is TRBV30, the J call TRBJ2-6; 8 nucleotides agree with TRBD1. This CDR3 spans 18 amino acids. The germline CDR1 and CDR2 sequences are GTSNPN and SVGIG (reference sequence). The ends lost 5 bases at V and 3 bases at J; junction bases unmatched: 15. CDR3: CAWAGQGPSYSGANVLTF. The CDR3 bases are TGTGCCTGGGCAGGACAGGGCCCTTCGTATAGTGGGGCCAACGTCCTGACTTTC.

The chain carries TRBV2 and TRBJ1-2, with TRBD1 as a possible D gene (5 bases). Trimming shortened V by 0 bases and J by 6 bases, and 17 bases separated the two germline ends. The CDR3 contains 16 residues. Germline CDR1 reads SNHLY; CDR2 reads FYNNEI. CDR3 region: CASSEALYRTPDGYTF. In nucleotides, the CDR3 is TGTGCCAGCAGTGAAGCGCTGTACAGGACCCCTGATGGCTACACCTTC.

The CDR3 protein is CASSLGGPPQVQYF. CDR3 sequence (DNA): TGTGCCAGCAGCTTAGGAGGGCCCCCACAGGTCCAGTACTTC. The chain recombines TRBV7-3 with TRBJ2-5; D may be TRBD2 (6 bases). CDR1 and CDR2 from the germline V gene are SGHTA and FQGTGA. The length of the CDR3 is 14 residues. V lost 2 bases and J 10 bases, leaving 17 bases between the germline ends.

The chain is built from TRBV5-4 and TRBJ1-2, with 10 bases that match TRBD1. Germline V gives CDR1 SGHNT, CDR2 YYREEE (reference sequence). The CDR3 has 16 residues. V lost 3 bases, J lost 8 bases, and 13 bases stayed unmatched. The CDR3 sequence: CASSSAYPGQGLGYTF. As DNA, the CDR3 is TGTGCCAGCAGCTCTGCCTATCCGGGACAGGGGTTAGGCTACACCTTC.

This chain joins TRBV2 and TRBJ2-2, with 8 bases aligning to TRBD1. The length of the CDR3 is 13 residues. Per germline, CDR1 SNHLY and CDR2 FYNNEI. Trimming at V came to 5 bases and at J to 7 bases, leaving 3 bases not matched to a gene. CDR3 DNA: TGTGCCAGCAGTAAGACAGGGGTCGGGGAGCTGTTTTTT. Protein: CASSKTGVGELFF.

The sample holds one count of this clone. This chain's CDR3 is CASSQLGGEETQYF. Here the CDR3 DNA reads TGTGCCAGCAGCCAGCTAGGGGGTGAAGAGACCCAGTACTTC. The chain is built from TRBV4-2 and TRBJ2-5; tentatively, D is TRBD1 (6 bases). The CDR3 totals 14 residues. Germline CDR1 reads LGHNA; CDR2 reads YNFKEQ. V lost 3 bases and J lost 3, with 11 bases in between.

V usage is TRBV5-6 and J usage is TRBJ2-2, with 9 bases lining up with TRBD2. The germline V gene encodes CDR1 SGHDT and CDR2 YYEEEE. The CDR3 has 15 residues. The ends lost 7 bases at V and 6 bases at J; junction bases unmatched: 10. The CDR3 loop is CASETLAGEAGELFF. CDR3 bases: TGTGCCAGCGAGACTTTAGCGGGAGAGGCCGGGGAGCTGTTTTTT.

The chain couples TRBV9 to TRBJ2-7, with a possible D match to TRBD1 (6 bases). The germline V and J ends were trimmed by 4 bases and 3 bases, with 14 bases remaining between them. Germline-derived CDR1 and CDR2 are SGDLS and YYNGEE. The CDR3 is 14 amino acids. The CDR3 DNA follows: TGTGCCAGCAGCAACCGGGACAAAGGCTACGAGCAGTACTTC. It translates to CASSNRDKGYEQYF. Looking up the rest from reference TRBV9 and TRBJ2-7 gives the full variable domain: DSGVTQTPKHLITATGQRVTLRCSPRSGDLSVYWYQQSLDQGLQFLIQYYNGEERAKGNILERFSAQQFPDLHSELNLSSLELGDSALYFCASSNRDKGYEQYFGPGTRLTVT.

The chain combines TRBV12-5 with TRBJ2-2, with 7 bases lining up with TRBD1. The CDR3 totals 14 residues. The V and J ends lost 6 bases and 0 bases, in that order; junction bases with no gene match: 1. The germline V gene encodes CDR1 LGHNT and CDR2 FRNRAP. The CDR3 spells CASGGQSNTGELFF. In nucleotides, the CDR3 is TGTGCTAGTGGGGGACAGTCGAACACCGGGGAGCTGTTTTTT.

The chain joins TRBV6-5 to TRBJ1-6; D is unresolved. From germline, CDR1 is MNHEY and CDR2 SVGAGI. The CDR3 is made up of 15 amino acids. Trimming stripped 0 bases from V and 7 bases from J, with 10 bases between. CDR3 protein: CASSYSERENSPLHF. In DNA form, the CDR3 reads TGTGCCAGCAGTTACTCTGAGAGGGAGAATTCACCCCTCCACTTT.

The chain has TRBV4-3 and TRBJ2-1, with 7 bases that match TRBD1. Germline CDR1 and CDR2: LGHNA and YSLEER. CDR3 length: 17 amino acids. The V gene end was trimmed by 7 bases and the J gene end by 3 bases; junction bases not matched to a gene: 15. The CDR3 DNA sequence: TGCGCCAGCACCACTATCGGTGGGGACAGCGGCTACAATGAGCAGTTCTTC. Its translation: CASTTIGGDSGYNEQFF.

V and J are TRBV15 and TRBJ1-4, with TRBD1 matching 10 bases. This CDR3 has 15 amino acids. J gave up 6 bases and V 0 bases, and 1 base lay outside the gene matches. Germline CDR1 and CDR2: LNHNV and YYDKDF (reference sequence). The CDR3 loop reads CATSRDGTGDEKLFF. The CDR3 region has the DNA TGTGCCACCAGCAGAGACGGGACAGGGGATGAAAAACTGTTTTTT.

CDR3 amino acids: CATSRDNGANYGYTF. CDR3 nucleotide sequence: TGTGCCACCAGCAGAGATAACGGGGCTAACTATGGCTACACCTTC. The chain combines TRBV15 with TRBJ1-2; D not resolved. CDR1 LNHNV and CDR2 YYDKDF come from the germline V gene (reference sequence). The CDR3 is 15 residues long. Trimming pared 0 bases from V and 0 bases from J, leaving 8 bases between.

The chain has TRBV19 and TRBJ2-1; no clear D. Germline V gene lookup returns CDR1 LNHDA and CDR2 SQIVND (reference sequence). V was pared by 10 bases and J by 6 bases, with 19 bases between. The CDR3 has 14 amino acids. The CDR3 protein is CANQTVIPGNEQFF. DNA of the CDR3: TGTGCCAACCAAACCGTCATCCCGGGCAATGAGCAGTTCTTC.

The chain has TRBV7-5 and TRBJ1-2; the table assigns TRBD1, which was not confirmed against the DNA. TRBV7-5 is termed a pseudogene. There are 24 residues in the CDR3. CDR3 nucleotide sequence: TGTGTCAGAAGCTTAGCTAAACCCGGACAGGTGGGGTTACACCCCTTAGTGAGCGAATATGGCTACACCTTC. Encoded protein: CVRSLAKPGQVGLHPLVSEYGYTF.

Regarding this clone: Germline is not matched at one junction end, which may reflect a read error. The same CDR3 is also encoded by other DNA sequences in this sample. The chain employs TRBV5-1 and TRBJ1-6; D perhaps matches TRBD1 (5 bases). From germline, CDR1 is SGHRS and CDR2 YFSETQ. This CDR3 is 17 amino acids long. CDR3 loop: CASSLELGGDYNSPLHF. The DNA of the CDR3 is TGCGCCAGCAGCTTGGAATTGGGAGGGGACTATAATTCCCCCCTCCACTTT.

The chain employs TRBV19 and TRBJ1-4; D gene unclear. Germline values: CDR1 LNHDA, CDR2 SQIVND (reference sequence). The CDR3 totals 14 residues. The V and J ends lost 6 bases and 6 bases respectively, with 14 bases between them. CDR3 in DNA: TGTGCCAGTAGCATGGGGTTGAGGGATGAAAAACTGTTTTTT. Translation: CASSMGLRDEKLFF.

This clone was detected only once. The rearrangement uses TRBV9 and TRBJ1-4, with D unclear. From germline, CDR1 is SGDLS and CDR2 YYNGEE. CDR3 length: 14 residues. With 0 bases removed from V and 8 bases from J, the gap between germline ends came to 11 bases. CDR3 in DNA: TGTGCCAGCAGCGTAGGGGCCGTCGCCGAAAAACTGTTTTTT. This encodes CASSVGAVAEKLFF.

This clone has a single count. The V call is TRBV4-1, the J call TRBJ2-4; a possible D gene is TRBD2 (6 bases). The ends were cut back, 4 bases at V and 4 bases at J, with 14 bases in the middle. Germline V lookup: CDR1 MGHRA, CDR2 YSYEKL. The CDR3 runs to 15 residues. The CDR3 region has the DNA TGCGCCAGCAGCCCCCTGGGGAGCGGGAAAAACATTCAGTACTTC. It yields the protein CASSPLGSGKNIQYF.

In DNA form, the CDR3 reads TGTGCCAGCAGTTTAATTGGAGAAAACACTGAAGCTTTCTTT. Protein sequence: CASSLIGENTEAFF. V usage is TRBV28 and J usage is TRBJ1-1; D unclear. From germline, CDR1 is MDHEN and CDR2 SYDVKM. This CDR3 has 14 amino acids. The germline V and J ends were trimmed by 2 bases and 2 bases, with 9 bases remaining between them.

The CDR3 sequence is CASSVDRADTGELFF. As DNA, the CDR3 is TGCGCCAGCAGCGTAGACAGGGCGGACACCGGGGAGCTGTTTTTT. The rearrangement uses TRBV5-1 and TRBJ2-2, with 7 bases fitting TRBD1. Germline lookup yields CDR1 SGHRS and CDR2 YFSETQ. V lost 4 bases to trimming and J lost 3 bases; unmatched junction nucleotides: 6. The CDR3 is 15 residues long.

The count of this clone is one. The chain employs TRBV5-1 and TRBJ2-2, with D perhaps TRBD2 (5 bases). The V gene lost 5 bases and the J gene lost 7 bases, with 18 bases spanning the gap. This CDR3 has 15 amino acids. The germline gives CDR1 SGHRS, CDR2 YFSETQ. Here the CDR3 reads CASRLETAEGGELFF. The CDR3 DNA reads TGCGCCAGCAGATTAGAGACCGCTGAGGGCGGGGAGCTGTTTTTT.

The CDR3 protein is CASSPTAGFQTQYF. In DNA form, the CDR3 reads TGTGCCAGTAGTCCCACCGCAGGGTTTCAGACCCAGTACTTC. The V gene is TRBV19, the J gene TRBJ2-5, with D perhaps matching TRBD1 (5 bases). The V end lost 5 bases, the J end lost 6 bases, and 16 bases lay between the germline ends. Germline V gene data show CDR1 as LNHDA and CDR2 as SQIVND (reference sequence). The CDR3 loop spans 14 amino acids.

The rearrangement links TRBV2 to TRBJ2-2, with 10 positions matching TRBD2. Trimming cost V 3 bases and J 2 bases; bases outside gene matches: 3. The CDR3 extends over 16 amino acids. Looked up from germline, CDR1 is SNHLY and CDR2 is FYNNEI. The CDR3 spells CASSDGTSDNTGELFF. CDR3 sequence (DNA): TGTGCCAGCAGTGATGGGACTAGCGATAACACCGGGGAGCTGTTTTTT.

The chain recombines TRBV7-3 with TRBJ2-3; no clear D. CDR1 is SGHTA and CDR2 is FQGTGA in the germline V gene. Trimming removed 3 bases from V and 6 bases from J, with 10 bases in between. The CDR3 length is 13 residues. This chain's CDR3 is CASSFEKSDTQYF. CDR3 nucleotide sequence: TGTGCCAGCAGCTTCGAGAAGAGCGATACGCAGTATTTT.

The V and J genes are TRBV5-1 and TRBJ2-5; possibly TRBD1 for D (6 bases). The V gene's germline CDR1 is SGHRS and CDR2 YFSETQ. The V end lost 3 bases, the J end lost 9 bases, and 30 bases lay between the germline ends. This CDR3 has 18 residues. The CDR3 DNA sequence: TGCGCCAGCAGCTCGGGGCTTTATCACAGGACCCTCCAGGGGCCCCAGTACTTC. Residues: CASSSGLYHRTLQGPQYF.

The V and J genes are TRBV9 and TRBJ1-4; TRBD1 matches at 8 bases. The CDR3 consists of 15 residues. Germline V lookup: CDR1 SGDLS, CDR2 YYNGEE. The V segment lost 2 bases and the J segment 4 bases; nucleotides outside the gene matches: 4. The chain's CDR3 is CASSVLGQVNEKLFF. In DNA, the CDR3 is TGTGCCAGCAGCGTCTTGGGACAGGTTAATGAAAAACTGTTTTTT.